This is a list of T cell receptor beta chains from one sample in a study of Ad26.COV2.S vaccination and SARS-CoV-2 variants. TCRdb's table, derived via immunoSEQ multiplex PCR, lists solely in-frame clones and lacks some. In the table there are a few hundred thousand clones, approximately 90% of which are singletons. Sequencing used peripheral blood, obtained in a trial of Ad26.COV2.S vaccine versus placebo. All receptors come from a person between 18 and 59 years old who received the Ad26.COV2.S COVID-19 vaccine or a placebo. Both conserved end residues are part of each CDR3. D genes are given only for firm matches. The listing skips clone size in some rows; elsewhere it reads once, few, many or a size class.

NA	TRBD2	TRBV7-8	TRBJ2-1	TGTGCCAGCAGCTACCGACTAGCGGCATACAATGAGCAGTTCTTC	CASSYRLAAYNEQFF
NA	NA	TRBV9	TRBJ1-3	TGTGCCAGCAGCGCCGAACAGGGAGAGACTGGAAACACCATATATTTT	CASSAEQGETGNTIYF
NA	NA	TRBV6-1	TRBJ2-3	TGTGCCAGCAGTGAAACGGGAGCCGCGGCAGATACGCAGTATTTT	CASSETGAAADTQYF
NA	NA	TRBV29-1	TRBJ1-4	TGCAGCGTTGGATCCGGGGCGCTTGAAAAACTGTTTTTT	CSVGSGALEKLFF
NA	NA	TRBV24-1	TRBJ2-1	TGTGCCACCAGTGATTTGATGGGGGGCTCCTACAATGAGCAGTTCTTC	CATSDLMGGSYNEQFF
once	TRBD2	TRBV11-2	TRBJ2-5	TGTGCCAGCAGCTTAGTGGCGGGAGGAAAGACCCAGTACTTC	CASSLVAGGKTQYF
NA	TRBD1	TRBV28	TRBJ2-7	TGTGCCAGCAGCCCATCCCGGGACAGGGGCTACGAGCAGTACTTC	CASSPSRDRGYEQYF
few	TRBD1	TRBV3-1/TRBV3-2	TRBJ2-7	TGTGCCAGCAGCCAGGGACAGGGTGAAGAAGGGCAGTACTTC	CASSQGQGEEGQYF
NA	NA	TRBV11-3	TRBJ1-4	TGTGCCAGCAGCTTAGACGCGGGGGAAAAACTGTTTTTT	CASSLDAGEKLFF
NA	TRBD1	TRBV19	TRBJ2-1	TGTGCCAGTAGAATCAGGGGGTTTCATGAGCAGTTCTTC	CASRIRGFHEQFF
NA	TRBD1	TRBV15	TRBJ1-2	TGTGCCACCAGCAGAGATCGACAGGGCGGTGGAGGCTACACCTTC	CATSRDRQGGGGYTF
NA	NA	TRBV24-1	TRBJ2-1	TGTGCCACCGGGCAGTCCTACAATGAGCAGTTCTTC	CATGQSYNEQFF
few	NA	TRBV6-4	TRBJ1-3	TGTGCCAGCAGAGCCACGTGGGACGGTGGAAACACCATATATTTT	CASRATWDGGNTIYF
NA	NA	TRBV30	TRBJ2-6	TGTGCCTGGAGTTCAGGGACTGGGGCCAACGTCCTGACTTTC	CAWSSGTGANVLTF
NA	NA	TRBV6-6	TRBJ1-2	TGTGCTAGCAATCCGGGCAGGGATCGCGGCTACACCTTC	CASNPGRDRGYTF